This passage covers 7 T cell receptor beta chains from one sample sequenced in a study of blood T cell repertoires in COVID-19. Measured with immunoSEQ multiplex PCR; TCRdb has only the in-frame clones, and not every one. The sample carries fewer than 100,000 clones, approximately 85% recorded once. Specimen: peripheral blood. Receptors originate from a man in his fifties with COVID-19, enrolled during active disease.

The rearrangement links TRBV19 to TRBJ2-7, with 9 bases fitting TRBD2. The CDR3 loop spans 13 amino acids. CDR1 LNHDA and CDR2 SQIVND come from the germline V gene (reference sequence). The J segment lost 2 bases and the V segment lost 7 bases, leaving 3 bases of the junction unmatched. The CDR3 is CASKASGTYEQYF. CDR3 DNA sequence: TGTGCCAGTAAGGCTAGCGGGACCTACGAGCAGTACTTC. The full variable domain, completed using reference TRBV19 and TRBJ2-7, is DGGITQSPKYLFRKEGQNVTLSCEQNLNHDAMYWYRQDPGQGLRLIYYSQIVNDFQKGDIAEGYSVSREKKESFPLTVTSAQKNPTAFYLCASKASGTYEQYFGPGTRLTVT.

The sample holds a few counts of this clone. V gene TRBV30 combines with J gene TRBJ1-5; 9 bases match TRBD1. The CDR3 length is 12 residues. CDR1 is GTSNPN, CDR2 SVGIG, per germline (reference sequence). V shed 5 bases, J shed 4 bases, and the junction held 0 bases outside the gene matches. DNA for the CDR3: TGTGCCTGGGACAGGGGGAATCAGCCCCAGCATTTT. Protein: CAWDRGNQPQHF.

This clone occurred a few times. V and J are TRBV6-1 and TRBJ1-5; TRBD1 might be the D (6 bases). The ends were cut back, 6 bases at V and 1 base at J, with 19 bases in the middle. The CDR3 loop spans 17 amino acids. The germline V gene encodes CDR1 MNHNS and CDR2 SASEGT. The CDR3 nucleotides are TGTGCCAGCAGGGAACATAGGACAGTGGGAAGCAATCAGCCCCAGCATTTT. It encodes CASREHRTVGSNQPQHF.

The chain uses TRBV4-1 and TRBJ2-7; 7 bases are shared with TRBD1. V lost 4 bases to trimming and J lost 3 bases; unmatched junction nucleotides: 12. The CDR3 runs 16 residues. Germline V gives CDR1 MGHRA, CDR2 YSYEKL. The DNA of the CDR3 is TGCGCCAGCAGCCGCCTCCGAGGACAGGAAAACTACGAGCAGTACTTC. Encoded protein: CASSRLRGQENYEQYF.

The chain couples TRBV4-3 to TRBJ2-7, with 11 bases fitting TRBD1. The CDR3 loop spans 16 amino acids. After removal of 1 base from V and 5 bases from J, the junction contained 7 bases not matched to a gene. Per the germline V gene, CDR1 is LGHNA and CDR2 is YSLEER. CDR3: CASSQGAGQGGHEQYF. The CDR3 DNA reads as TGCGCCAGCAGCCAAGGGGCGGGACAGGGGGGACACGAGCAGTACTTC.

This chain uses TRBV6-1 with TRBJ1-1; D remains ambiguous. The CDR3 loop spans 13 amino acids. The germline V gene has CDR1 MNHNS and CDR2 SASEGT. Trimming pared 3 bases from V and 0 bases from J, leaving 5 bases between. The CDR3 is CASSDILNTEAFF. CDR3 in DNA: TGTGCCAGCAGTGACATCCTGAACACTGAAGCTTTCTTT.

The rearrangement joins TRBV2 to TRBJ2-1; 8 bases match TRBD1. Germline V lookup: CDR1 SNHLY, CDR2 FYNNEI. There are 13 residues in the CDR3. The trim removed 5 bases at V and 7 bases at J, leaving 4 bases unmatched. CDR3 in amino acids: CASSFDRGNEQFF. DNA of the CDR3: TGTGCCAGCAGTTTCGACAGGGGTAATGAGCAGTTCTTC.